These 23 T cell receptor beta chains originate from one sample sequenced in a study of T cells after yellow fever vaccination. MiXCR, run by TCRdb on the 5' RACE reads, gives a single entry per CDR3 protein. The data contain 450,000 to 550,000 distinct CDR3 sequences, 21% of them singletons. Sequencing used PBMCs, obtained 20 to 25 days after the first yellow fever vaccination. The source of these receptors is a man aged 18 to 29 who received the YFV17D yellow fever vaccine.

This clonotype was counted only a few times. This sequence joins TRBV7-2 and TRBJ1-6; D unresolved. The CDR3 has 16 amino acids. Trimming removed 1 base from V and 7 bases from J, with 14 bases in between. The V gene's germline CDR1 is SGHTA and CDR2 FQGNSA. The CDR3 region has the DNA TGTGCCAGCAGCTTAGACGGCGGTACAAGGAATTCACCCCTCCACTTT. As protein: CASSLDGGTRNSPLHF.

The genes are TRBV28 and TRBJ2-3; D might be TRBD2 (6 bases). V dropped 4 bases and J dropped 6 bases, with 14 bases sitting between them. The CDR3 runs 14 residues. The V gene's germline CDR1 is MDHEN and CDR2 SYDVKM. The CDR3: CASSSPTGRDTQYF. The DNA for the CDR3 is TGTGCCAGCAGTTCGCCGACGGGGAGGGATACGCAGTATTTT.

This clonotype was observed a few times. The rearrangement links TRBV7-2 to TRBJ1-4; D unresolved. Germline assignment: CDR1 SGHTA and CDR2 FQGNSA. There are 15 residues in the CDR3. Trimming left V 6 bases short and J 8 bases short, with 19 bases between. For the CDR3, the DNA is TGTGCCAGCAGTCTATTAGAAAGACGCGGGGAAAAACTGTTTTTT. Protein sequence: CASSLLERRGEKLFF.

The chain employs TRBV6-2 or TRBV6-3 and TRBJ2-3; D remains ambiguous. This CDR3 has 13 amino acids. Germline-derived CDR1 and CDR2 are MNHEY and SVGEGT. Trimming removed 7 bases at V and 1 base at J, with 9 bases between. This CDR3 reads CASKPSGTDTQYF. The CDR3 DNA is TGTGCCAGCAAACCGTCGGGCACAGATACGCAGTATTTT.

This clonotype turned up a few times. The CDR3 bases are TGTGCCAGCAGCTTGGGGGACAGGGGGTTCAATGAGCAGTTCTTC. Residues: CASSLGDRGFNEQFF. The rearrangement uses TRBV12-3 or TRBV12-4 and TRBJ2-1; 11 positions match TRBD1. The CDR3 loop spans 15 amino acids. With 6 bases clipped from V and 6 bases from J, the junction kept 7 bases outside the gene matches.

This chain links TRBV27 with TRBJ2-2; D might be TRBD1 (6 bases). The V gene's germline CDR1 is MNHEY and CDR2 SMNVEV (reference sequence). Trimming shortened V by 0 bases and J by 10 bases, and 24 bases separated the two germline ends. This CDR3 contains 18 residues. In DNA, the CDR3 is TGTGCCAGCAGTTTATCCGCTACAGGGCGAAGATACCGGGAGGAGCTGTTTTTT. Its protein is CASSLSATGRRYREELFF.

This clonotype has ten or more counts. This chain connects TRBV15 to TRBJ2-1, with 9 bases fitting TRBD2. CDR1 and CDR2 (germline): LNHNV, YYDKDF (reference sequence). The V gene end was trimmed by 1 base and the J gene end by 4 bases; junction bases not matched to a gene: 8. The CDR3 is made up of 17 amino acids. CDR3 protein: CATSRGAAGGQYNEQFF. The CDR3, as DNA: TGTGCCACCAGCAGAGGTGCGGCGGGGGGGCAGTACAATGAGCAGTTCTTC.

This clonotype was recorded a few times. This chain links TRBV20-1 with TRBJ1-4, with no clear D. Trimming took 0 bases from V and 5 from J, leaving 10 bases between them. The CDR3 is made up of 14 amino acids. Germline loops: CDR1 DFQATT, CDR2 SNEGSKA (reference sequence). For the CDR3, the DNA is TGCAGTGCTAGAGATCTTAGCCGGAATGAAAAACTGTTTTTT. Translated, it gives CSARDLSRNEKLFF.

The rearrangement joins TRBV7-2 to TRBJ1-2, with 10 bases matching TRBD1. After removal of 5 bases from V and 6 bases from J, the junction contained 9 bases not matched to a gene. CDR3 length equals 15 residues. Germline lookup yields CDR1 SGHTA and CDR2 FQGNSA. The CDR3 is CASSKQTGTGDGYTF. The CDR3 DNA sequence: TGTGCCAGCAGCAAACAGACCGGGACAGGGGATGGCTACACCTTC.

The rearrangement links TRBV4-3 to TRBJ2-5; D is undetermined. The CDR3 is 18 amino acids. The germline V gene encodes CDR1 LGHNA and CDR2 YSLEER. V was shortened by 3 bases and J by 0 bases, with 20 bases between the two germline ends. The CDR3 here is CASSQRRIEGPYQETQYF. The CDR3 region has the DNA TGCGCCAGCAGCCAGCGTCGTATTGAAGGACCTTACCAAGAGACCCAGTACTTC.

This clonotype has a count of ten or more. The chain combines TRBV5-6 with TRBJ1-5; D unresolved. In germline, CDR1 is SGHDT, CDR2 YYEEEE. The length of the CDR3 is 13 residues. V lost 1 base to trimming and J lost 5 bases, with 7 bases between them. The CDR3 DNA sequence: TGTGCCAGCAGCTTGTCCTGGGATCAGCCCCAGCATTTT. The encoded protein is CASSLSWDQPQHF.

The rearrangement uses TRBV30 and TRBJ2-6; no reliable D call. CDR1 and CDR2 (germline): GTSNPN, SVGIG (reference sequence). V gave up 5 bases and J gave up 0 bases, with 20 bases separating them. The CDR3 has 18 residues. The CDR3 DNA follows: TGTGCCTGGGGTGGGTTGGCCCGACAACGCTCTGGGGCCAACGTCCTGACTTTC. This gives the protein CAWGGLARQRSGANVLTF. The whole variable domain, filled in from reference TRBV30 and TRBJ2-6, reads SQTIHQWPATLVQPVGSPLSLECTVEGTSNPNLYWYRQAAGRGLQLLFYSVGIGQISSEVPQNLSASRPQDRQFILSSKKLLLSDSGFYLCAWGGLARQRSGANVLTFGAGSRLTVL.

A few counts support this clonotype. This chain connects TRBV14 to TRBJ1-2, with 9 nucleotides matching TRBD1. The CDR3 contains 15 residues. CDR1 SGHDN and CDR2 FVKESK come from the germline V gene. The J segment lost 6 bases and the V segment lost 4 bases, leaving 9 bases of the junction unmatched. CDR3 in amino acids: CASSRSGQGLDGYTF. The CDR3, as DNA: TGTGCCAGCAGCCGATCGGGACAGGGCCTTGATGGCTACACCTTC.

The CDR3 region has the DNA TGTGCCAGCAGCGCCGGGACTACGAGCACAGATACGCAGTATTTT. It yields the protein CASSAGTTSTDTQYF. The chain couples TRBV9 to TRBJ2-3; 7 nucleotides align to TRBD2. V trimming: 3 bases; J trimming: 0 bases; junction bases outside the gene matches: 4. Germline CDR1 SGDLS, CDR2 YYNGEE. This CDR3 region has 15 residues.

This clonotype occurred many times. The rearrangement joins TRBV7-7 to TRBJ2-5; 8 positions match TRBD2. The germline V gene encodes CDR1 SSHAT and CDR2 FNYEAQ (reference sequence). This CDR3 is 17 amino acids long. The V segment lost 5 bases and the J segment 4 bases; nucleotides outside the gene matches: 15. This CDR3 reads CASSTFPGTRGSETQYF. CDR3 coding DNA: TGTGCCAGCAGCACCTTTCCCGGGACTAGAGGGTCAGAGACCCAGTACTTC.

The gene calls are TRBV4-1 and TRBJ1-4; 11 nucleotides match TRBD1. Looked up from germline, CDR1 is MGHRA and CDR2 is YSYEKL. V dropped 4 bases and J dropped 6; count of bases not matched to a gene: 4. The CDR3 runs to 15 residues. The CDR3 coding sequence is TGCGCCAGCAGCCTCGGACAGGGGGCTTATGAAAAACTGTTTTTT. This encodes CASSLGQGAYEKLFF.

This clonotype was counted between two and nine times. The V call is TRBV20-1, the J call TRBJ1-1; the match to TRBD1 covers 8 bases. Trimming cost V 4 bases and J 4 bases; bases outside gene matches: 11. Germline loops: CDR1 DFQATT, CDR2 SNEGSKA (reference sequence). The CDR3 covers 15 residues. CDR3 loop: CSATTQDRAFTEAFF. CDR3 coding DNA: TGCAGTGCTACCACCCAGGACAGGGCCTTCACTGAAGCTTTCTTT.

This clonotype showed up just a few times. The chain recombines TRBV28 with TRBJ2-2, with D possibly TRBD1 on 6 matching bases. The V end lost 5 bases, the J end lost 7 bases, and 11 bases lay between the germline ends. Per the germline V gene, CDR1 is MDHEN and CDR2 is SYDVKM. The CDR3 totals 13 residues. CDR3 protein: CASSRGGYGELFF. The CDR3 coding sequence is TGTGCCAGCAGTAGAGGGGGTTACGGGGAGCTGTTTTTT.

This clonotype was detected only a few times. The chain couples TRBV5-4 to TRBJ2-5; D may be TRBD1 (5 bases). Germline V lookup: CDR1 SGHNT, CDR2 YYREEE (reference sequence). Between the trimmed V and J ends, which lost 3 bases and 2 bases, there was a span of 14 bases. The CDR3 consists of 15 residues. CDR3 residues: CASSSSVGPQETQYF. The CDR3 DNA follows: TGTGCCAGCAGCTCCTCCGTGGGGCCTCAAGAGACCCAGTACTTC.

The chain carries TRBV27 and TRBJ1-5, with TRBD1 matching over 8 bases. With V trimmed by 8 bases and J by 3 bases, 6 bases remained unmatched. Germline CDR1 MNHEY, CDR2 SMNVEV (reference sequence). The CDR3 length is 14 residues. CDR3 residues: CASGQGAFNQPQHF. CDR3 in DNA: TGTGCCAGCGGGCAGGGGGCTTTCAATCAGCCCCAGCATTTT.

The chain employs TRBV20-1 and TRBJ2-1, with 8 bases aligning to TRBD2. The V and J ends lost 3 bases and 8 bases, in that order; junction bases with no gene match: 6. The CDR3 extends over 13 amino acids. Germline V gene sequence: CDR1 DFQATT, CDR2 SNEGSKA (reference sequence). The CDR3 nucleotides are TGCAGTGCTAGTGGCGGGAGGCTTGATGAGCAGTTCTTC. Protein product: CSASGGRLDEQFF.

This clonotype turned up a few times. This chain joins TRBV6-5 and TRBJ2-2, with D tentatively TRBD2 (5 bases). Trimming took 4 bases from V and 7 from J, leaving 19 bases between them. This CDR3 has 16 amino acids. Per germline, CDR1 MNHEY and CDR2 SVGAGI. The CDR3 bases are TGTGCCAGCAGTTTATCGGACTTCTTCGGCGGCGGGGAGCTGTTTTTT. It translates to CASSLSDFFGGGELFF.

The DNA for the CDR3 is TGTGCCATCAGTCCCGAGGCCGGGGAGCTGTTTTTT. Protein: CAISPEAGELFF. V gene TRBV10-3 combines with J gene TRBJ2-2, with D uncertain. The CDR3 totals 12 residues. CDR1 and CDR2 (germline): ENHRY, SYGVKD. V was shortened by 5 bases and J by 6 bases, with 7 bases between the two germline ends.